This TCR beta chain was sequenced for a study of cytomegalovirus exposure and HLA in healthy donors. Whole-study results and caveats: The majority of TCR sequences were rare, yet some public TCRs appeared in many donors. Earlier analysis looked at TCR beta V segments, and most were productive about 90% or about 30% of the time. A missense DCLRE1C variant was associated with V- and J-gene trimming of TCR beta chains in a later analysis, and an independent cohort replicated the association. Certain sequence variants were highly shared and formed a cluster, and this cluster was likely a sequencing artifact.

With respect to this clone: What it binds is unknown.

V was pared by 1 base and J by 4 bases, with 11 bases between. CDR1 SEHNR and CDR2 FQNEAQ come from the germline V gene (reference sequence). This CDR3 has 15 residues. The PCR used 60 Vbeta and 13 Jbeta primers. Sequenced by immunoSEQ multiplex PCR; TCRdb stores in-frame clones only, minus some. The sample has about 210,000 clones, roughly 87% seen once; the top ten hold around 0.98%. Sample: PBMCs. The sequence was obtained from a boy between 2 and 10 years old in good health and CMV-seronegative. The chain uses TRBV7-9 and TRBJ1-5, with D possibly TRBD1 on 6 matching bases. DNA of the CDR3: TGTGCCAGCAGCTTAGGGGACATTCGAAATCAGCCCCAGCATTTT. Amino acids: CASSLGDIRNQPQHF.